These T cell receptor beta chains were read from a single sample in a study of T cells in localized non-small cell lung cancer. Sequencing was performed with immunoSEQ multiplex PCR; in TCRdb, only in-frame clones are kept and a portion is missing. The profile shows 15,000 to 20,000 clones, roughly 84% of them singletons. Sequencing used peripheral blood, obtained before any cancer treatment. All receptors come from a man aged 35 to 69 with stage I lung adenocarcinoma. Each CDR3 is given with its conserved first and last residue. A D gene is named only where the DNA matches it firmly. Size is omitted from some rows. Given values are once, few, many or a class for expanded clones.

j_gene: TRBJ2-3
d_gene: -
abundance: -
v_gene: TRBV7-2
CDR3aa: CASNLRGAGERSDTQYF
CDR3nt: TGTGCCAGCAACTTGAGGGGGGCCGGGGAGCGCTCAGATACGCAGTATTTT

j_gene: TRBJ2-7
d_gene: TRBD2
abundance: -
v_gene: TRBV2
CDR3aa: CASSEAGGSSYEQYF
CDR3nt: TGTGCCAGCAGTGAAGCGGGGGGGAGCTCCTACGAGCAGTACTTC

j_gene: TRBJ1-2
d_gene: TRBD1
abundance: -
v_gene: TRBV30
CDR3aa: CAWSATGGRGYTF
CDR3nt: TGTGCCTGGAGTGCAACAGGGGGCCGTGGCTACACCTTC

j_gene: TRBJ1-5
d_gene: -
abundance: -
v_gene: TRBV7-8
CDR3aa: CASSLNTGHQHF
CDR3nt: TGTGCCAGCAGCTTAAACACCGGGCACCAGCATTTT

j_gene: TRBJ1-2
d_gene: -
abundance: -
v_gene: TRBV6-6
CDR3aa: CASSRDSKPYGYTF
CDR3nt: TGTGCCAGCAGCCGGGACTCAAAACCCTATGGCTACACCTTC

j_gene: TRBJ1-2
d_gene: -
abundance: -
v_gene: TRBV6-6
CDR3aa: CASTTLLGSGYTF
CDR3nt: TGTGCCAGCACCACTCTCCTCGGCTCCGGCTACACCTTC

j_gene: TRBJ2-5
d_gene: -
abundance: -
v_gene: TRBV2
CDR3aa: CASSGASDGETQYF
CDR3nt: TGTGCCAGCAGTGGGGCCAGCGATGGGGAGACCCAGTACTTC

j_gene: TRBJ2-7
d_gene: TRBD1
abundance: once
v_gene: TRBV28
CDR3aa: CASCSGQGYEQYF
CDR3nt: TGTGCCAGCTGTTCGGGACAGGGTTACGAGCAGTACTTC

j_gene: TRBJ2-5
d_gene: -
abundance: -
v_gene: TRBV5-1
CDR3aa: CASSLTQETQYF
CDR3nt: TGCGCCAGCAGCTTGACCCAAGAGACCCAGTACTTC

j_gene: TRBJ2-2
d_gene: -
abundance: once
v_gene: TRBV9
CDR3aa: CASSDMGGGELFF
CDR3nt: TGTGCCAGCAGTGATATGGGAGGCGGGGAGCTGTTTTTT

j_gene: TRBJ1-1
d_gene: -
abundance: -
v_gene: TRBV10-3
CDR3aa: CAINLGGPRTEAFF
CDR3nt: TGTGCCATCAACTTAGGAGGGCCAAGGACTGAAGCTTTCTTT

j_gene: TRBJ1-2
d_gene: TRBD1
abundance: -
v_gene: TRBV6-1
CDR3aa: CASSLGQAYGYTF
CDR3nt: TGTGCCAGCAGTTTAGGACAGGCCTATGGCTACACCTTC

j_gene: TRBJ1-3
d_gene: -
abundance: -
v_gene: TRBV27
CDR3aa: CASRRVPGNTIYF
CDR3nt: TGTGCCAGCCGGAGGGTTCCTGGAAACACCATATATTTT

j_gene: TRBJ2-2
d_gene: -
abundance: -
v_gene: TRBV11-2
CDR3aa: CASSFLGELFF
CDR3nt: TGTGCCAGCAGCTTTTTAGGGGAGCTGTTTTTT

j_gene: TRBJ2-1
d_gene: -
abundance: -
v_gene: TRBV11-2
CDR3aa: CASSIDYYNEQFF
CDR3nt: TGTGCCAGCAGCATCGACTATTACAATGAGCAGTTCTTC

j_gene: TRBJ2-7
d_gene: TRBD2
abundance: -
v_gene: TRBV7-9
CDR3aa: CASSLVTSGAGEQYF
CDR3nt: TGTGCCAGCAGCTTAGTCACTAGCGGGGCAGGCGAGCAGTACTTC

j_gene: TRBJ2-1
d_gene: -
abundance: -
v_gene: TRBV5-6
CDR3aa: CASSLGFRVNEQFF
CDR3nt: TGTGCCAGCAGCTTGGGGTTCCGCGTCAATGAGCAGTTCTTC

j_gene: TRBJ2-7
d_gene: -
abundance: -
v_gene: TRBV20-1
CDR3aa: CSARDPPQQYF
CDR3nt: TGCAGTGCTAGAGATCCGCCGCAGCAGTACTTC

j_gene: TRBJ1-3
d_gene: -
abundance: few
v_gene: TRBV19
CDR3aa: CASSIRRTDSGNTIYF
CDR3nt: TGTGCCAGTAGTATAAGGAGGACAGATTCTGGAAACACCATATATTTT

j_gene: TRBJ2-2
d_gene: TRBD2
abundance: once
v_gene: TRBV11-2
CDR3aa: CASSFQGLPTGELFF
CDR3nt: TGTGCCAGCAGCTTCCAGGGACTACCCACCGGGGAGCTGTTTTTT

j_gene: TRBJ2-5
d_gene: -
abundance: -
v_gene: TRBV29-1
CDR3aa: CSGQFQETQYF
CDR3nt: TGCAGCGGACAGTTTCAAGAGACCCAGTACTTC

j_gene: TRBJ2-1
d_gene: -
abundance: -
v_gene: TRBV4-3
CDR3aa: CASSPSRPSSYNEQFF
CDR3nt: TGCGCCAGCAGCCCCTCTCGCCCTAGCTCCTACAATGAGCAGTTCTTC

j_gene: TRBJ2-7
d_gene: TRBD2
abundance: -
v_gene: TRBV27
CDR3aa: CASSPRTSGGGEQYF
CDR3nt: TGTGCCAGCAGTCCTCGGACTAGCGGGGGTGGCGAGCAGTACTTC

j_gene: TRBJ2-7
d_gene: TRBD2
abundance: -
v_gene: TRBV4-1
CDR3aa: CASSQDIGTSGYEQYF
CDR3nt: TGCGCCAGCAGCCAAGACATTGGGACTAGCGGCTACGAGCAGTACTTC

j_gene: TRBJ1-1
d_gene: -
abundance: -
v_gene: TRBV19
CDR3aa: CASSMTHGGTEAFF
CDR3nt: TGTGCCAGTAGTATGACTCATGGGGGCACTGAAGCTTTCTTT

j_gene: TRBJ2-1
d_gene: -
abundance: -
v_gene: TRBV4-1
CDR3aa: CASVDGQAPGNEQFF
CDR3nt: TGCGCCAGCGTCGATGGGCAGGCCCCGGGTAATGAGCAGTTCTTC

j_gene: TRBJ2-2
d_gene: -
abundance: -
v_gene: TRBV15
CDR3aa: CATSRPGTLNTGELFF
CDR3nt: TGTGCCACCAGCAGACCCGGGACCCTGAACACCGGGGAGCTGTTTTTT

j_gene: TRBJ1-4
d_gene: TRBD1
abundance: -
v_gene: TRBV30
CDR3aa: CAWRRTGGTSVLFF
CDR3nt: TGTGCCTGGAGGCGGACAGGGGGAACGTCCGTACTGTTTTTT

j_gene: TRBJ2-3
d_gene: -
abundance: -
v_gene: TRBV9
CDR3aa: CASSVAPGGDTQYF
CDR3nt: TGTGCCAGCAGCGTAGCTCCAGGGGGGGATACGCAGTATTTT

j_gene: TRBJ2-1
d_gene: TRBD2
abundance: -
v_gene: TRBV11-2
CDR3aa: CASSPGRTSGVDNEQFF
CDR3nt: TGTGCCAGCAGCCCCGGCCGCACTAGCGGGGTTGACAATGAGCAGTTCTTC

j_gene: TRBJ2-2
d_gene: -
abundance: -
v_gene: TRBV6-4
CDR3aa: CASSDWRTAPPNTGELFF
CDR3nt: TGTGCCAGCAGTGACTGGAGGACAGCACCTCCGAACACCGGGGAGCTGTTTTTT

j_gene: TRBJ2-3
d_gene: TRBD2
abundance: -
v_gene: TRBV7-9
CDR3aa: CASSRGTRGTGTDTQYF
CDR3nt: TGTGCCAGCAGCCGCGGGACTAGGGGGACCGGCACAGATACGCAGTATTTT

j_gene: TRBJ2-5
d_gene: -
abundance: -
v_gene: TRBV15
CDR3aa: CATSGHRGGETQYF
CDR3nt: TGTGCCACCAGCGGACACAGGGGGGGCGAGACCCAGTACTTC

j_gene: TRBJ2-2
d_gene: -
abundance: -
v_gene: TRBV5-4
CDR3aa: CASSGGLNTGELFF
CDR3nt: TGTGCCAGCAGCGGGGGGCTAAACACCGGGGAGCTGTTTTTT

j_gene: TRBJ2-1
d_gene: -
abundance: -
v_gene: TRBV27
CDR3aa: CASSPWAYGSSYNEQFF
CDR3nt: TGTGCCAGCAGTCCATGGGCCTACGGAAGCTCCTACAATGAGCAGTTCTTC

j_gene: TRBJ1-2
d_gene: -
abundance: few
v_gene: TRBV6-1
CDR3aa: CASSPDRTYGYTF
CDR3nt: TGTGCCAGCAGCCCGGACAGAACCTATGGCTACACCTTC

j_gene: TRBJ1-2
d_gene: TRBD1
abundance: -
v_gene: TRBV6-6
CDR3aa: CASSYTGQRGYTF
CDR3nt: TGTGCCAGCAGTTACACGGGACAGCGGGGCTACACCTTC

j_gene: TRBJ2-1
d_gene: TRBD2
abundance: -
v_gene: TRBV7-9
CDR3aa: CASSLAVGLAGDEQFF
CDR3nt: TGTGCCAGCAGCTTAGCCGTGGGACTAGCTGGAGATGAGCAGTTCTTC

j_gene: TRBJ2-1
d_gene: TRBD2
abundance: -
v_gene: TRBV4-2
CDR3aa: CASSQDQASGGAWQFF
CDR3nt: TGTGCCAGCAGCCAAGATCAGGCTAGCGGGGGTGCCTGGCAGTTCTTC

j_gene: TRBJ1-5
d_gene: TRBD1
abundance: -
v_gene: TRBV7-8
CDR3aa: CASSFTGEGNQPQHF
CDR3nt: TGTGCCAGCAGCTTTACAGGGGAGGGCAATCAGCCCCAGCATTTT

j_gene: TRBJ1-4
d_gene: -
abundance: -
v_gene: TRBV28
CDR3aa: CASSPTAGSVPLGNEKLFF
CDR3nt: TGTGCCAGCAGTCCTACCGCAGGGTCGGTCCCTTTAGGTAATGAAAAACTGTTTTTT

j_gene: TRBJ2-3
d_gene: TRBD2
abundance: -
v_gene: TRBV27
CDR3aa: CASSFASGVGTDTQYF
CDR3nt: TGTGCCAGCAGTTTCGCTAGCGGGGTGGGCACAGATACGCAGTATTTT

j_gene: TRBJ2-7
d_gene: TRBD1
abundance: -
v_gene: TRBV28
CDR3aa: CASSRQGPSSYEQYF
CDR3nt: TGTGCCAGCAGTCGACAGGGCCCTAGCTCCTACGAGCAGTACTTC

j_gene: TRBJ1-3
d_gene: -
abundance: -
v_gene: TRBV5-6
CDR3aa: CASSLWETGNTIYF
CDR3nt: TGTGCCAGCAGCTTGTGGGAGACTGGAAACACCATATATTTT

j_gene: TRBJ2-7
d_gene: -
abundance: -
v_gene: TRBV14
CDR3aa: CASSRGLWDTAYEQYF
CDR3nt: TGTGCCAGCAGCCGCGGCCTGTGGGACACAGCCTACGAGCAGTACTTC

j_gene: TRBJ2-1
d_gene: -
abundance: -
v_gene: TRBV5-8
CDR3aa: CASSLLGVGFF
CDR3nt: TGTGCCAGCAGCTTATTAGGAGTGGGGTTCTTC

j_gene: TRBJ2-3
d_gene: -
abundance: -
v_gene: TRBV7-2
CDR3aa: CASSQGETFFSTDTQYF
CDR3nt: TGTGCCAGCAGCCAGGGCGAGACATTCTTTAGCACAGATACGCAGTATTTT

j_gene: TRBJ2-7
d_gene: -
abundance: -
v_gene: TRBV27
CDR3aa: CASSLLYEQYF
CDR3nt: TGTGCCAGCAGTCTCCTCTACGAGCAGTACTTC

j_gene: TRBJ2-7
d_gene: -
abundance: -
v_gene: TRBV20-1
CDR3aa: CSASGSWEQYF
CDR3nt: TGCAGTGCTAGCGGGTCGTGGGAGCAGTACTTC

j_gene: TRBJ2-1
d_gene: TRBD1
abundance: -
v_gene: TRBV10-1
CDR3aa: CASRDRANNEQFF
CDR3nt: TGCGCCAGCCGGGACAGGGCTAACAATGAGCAGTTCTTC

j_gene: TRBJ2-3
d_gene: TRBD2
abundance: -
v_gene: TRBV11-3
CDR3aa: CASSLASGGARATQYF
CDR3nt: TGTGCCAGCAGCTTGGCTAGCGGGGGGGCCCGTGCTACGCAGTATTTT

j_gene: TRBJ2-1
d_gene: -
abundance: -
v_gene: TRBV27
CDR3aa: CASSLLRLVEHEQFF
CDR3nt: TGTGCCAGCAGTTTATTGAGATTAGTCGAACATGAGCAGTTCTTC

j_gene: TRBJ2-7
d_gene: -
abundance: -
v_gene: TRBV7-9
CDR3aa: CASSSPGLSYEQYF
CDR3nt: TGTGCCAGCAGCTCGCCGGGACTCTCTTACGAGCAGTACTTC

j_gene: TRBJ2-7
d_gene: TRBD1
abundance: -
v_gene: TRBV5-1
CDR3aa: CASSWGTGLPTYYEQYF
CDR3nt: TGCGCCAGCAGCTGGGGGACAGGCCTACCTACATACTACGAGCAGTACTTC